This T cell receptor beta chain appears in the sequencing data of a study of control samples from healthy donors and cancer patients. J gave up 7 bases and V 4 bases, and 6 bases lay outside the gene matches. Germline CDR1 MNHNY, CDR2 SVGAGI (reference sequence). The CDR3 spans 15 residues. In its sample, this clone was seen once. Profiling relied on immunoSEQ multiplex PCR, and the TCRdb table lists in-frame clones only, not all of them. The sample has 250,000 to 300,000 clones, approximately 80% seen once. The sequencing input was PBMCs. The chain combines TRBV6-6 with TRBJ2-1, with 11 bases aligning to TRBD1. This TCR was recovered from a woman aged 55-69 years with lung cancer. CDR3 nucleotide sequence: TGTGCCAGCAGTTTCCCGGGACAGGGGGTAAATGAGCAGTTCTTC. Protein product: CASSFPGQGVNEQFF.